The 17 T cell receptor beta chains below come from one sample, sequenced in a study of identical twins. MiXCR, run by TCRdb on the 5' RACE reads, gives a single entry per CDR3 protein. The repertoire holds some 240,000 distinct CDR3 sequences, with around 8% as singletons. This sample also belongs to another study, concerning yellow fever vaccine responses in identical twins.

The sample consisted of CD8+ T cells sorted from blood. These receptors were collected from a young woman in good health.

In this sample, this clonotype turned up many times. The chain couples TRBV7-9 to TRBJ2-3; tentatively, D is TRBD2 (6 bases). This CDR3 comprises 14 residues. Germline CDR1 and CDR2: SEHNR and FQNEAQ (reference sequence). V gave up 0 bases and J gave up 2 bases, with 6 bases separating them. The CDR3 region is CASSLARDTDTQYF. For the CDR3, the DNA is TGTGCCAGCAGCTTAGCGCGGGACACAGATACGCAGTATTTT.

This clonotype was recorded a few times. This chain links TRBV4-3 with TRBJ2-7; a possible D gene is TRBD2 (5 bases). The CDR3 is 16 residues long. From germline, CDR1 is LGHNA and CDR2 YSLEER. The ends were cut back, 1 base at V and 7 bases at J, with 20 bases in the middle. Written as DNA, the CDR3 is TGCGCCAGCAGCCAAGGAGCGTACCTAGCAACGGGTGAGCAGTACTTC. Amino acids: CASSQGAYLATGEQYF.

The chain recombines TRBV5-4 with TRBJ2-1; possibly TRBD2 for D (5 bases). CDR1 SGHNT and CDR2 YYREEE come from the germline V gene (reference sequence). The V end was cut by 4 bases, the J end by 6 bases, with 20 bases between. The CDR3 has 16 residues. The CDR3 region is CASSQPGSEASNEQFF. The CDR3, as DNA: TGTGCCAGCAGCCAGCCTGGGAGTGAAGCGTCCAATGAGCAGTTCTTC.

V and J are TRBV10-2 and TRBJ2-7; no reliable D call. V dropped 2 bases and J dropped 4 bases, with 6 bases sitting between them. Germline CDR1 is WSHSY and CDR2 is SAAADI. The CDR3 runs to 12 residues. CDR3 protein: CASSEAKYEQYF. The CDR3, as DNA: TGCGCCAGCAGTGAGGCAAAATACGAGCAGTACTTC.

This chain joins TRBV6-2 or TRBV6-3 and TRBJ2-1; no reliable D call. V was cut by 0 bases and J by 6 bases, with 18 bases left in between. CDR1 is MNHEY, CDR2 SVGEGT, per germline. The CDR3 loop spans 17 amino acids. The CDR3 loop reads CASSYSPPSTRSNEQFF. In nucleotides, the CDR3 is TGTGCCAGCAGTTACTCCCCCCCCTCCACTCGTAGCAATGAGCAGTTCTTC.

CDR3 sequence reads: CASGSGTGYEQYF. The CDR3 nucleotides are TGTGCCAGCGGCTCCGGGACCGGCTACGAGCAGTACTTC. This chain joins TRBV5-6 and TRBJ2-7, with D perhaps assigned TRBD1 or TRBD2 (5 bases each). Looked up from germline, CDR1 is SGHDT and CDR2 is YYEEEE. With 7 bases removed from V and 3 bases from J, the gap between germline ends came to 14 bases. CDR3 length: 13 amino acids. Drawing the rest from reference TRBV5-6 and TRBJ2-7, the complete variable domain is DAGVTQSPTHLIKTRGQQVTLRCSPKSGHDTVSWYQQALGQGPQFIFQYYEEEERQRGNFPDRFSGHQFPNYSSELNVNALLLGDSALYLCASGSGTGYEQYFGPGTRLTVT.

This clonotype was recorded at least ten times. The CDR3 sequence is CASSFGTGVDGELFF. The CDR3, as DNA: TGCGCCAGCAGCTTCGGGACGGGGGTTGACGGGGAGCTGTTTTTT. The chain joins TRBV5-1 to TRBJ2-2; tentative D call: TRBD2 (6 bases). Germline loops: CDR1 SGHRS, CDR2 YFSETQ. The V end lost 2 bases, the J end lost 7 bases, and 15 bases lay between the germline ends. This CDR3 has 15 amino acids.

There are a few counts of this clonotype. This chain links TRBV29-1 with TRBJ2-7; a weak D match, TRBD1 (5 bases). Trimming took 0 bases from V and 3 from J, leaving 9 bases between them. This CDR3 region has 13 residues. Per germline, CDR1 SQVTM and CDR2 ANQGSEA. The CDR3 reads CSVEDGQLYEQYF. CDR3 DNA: TGCAGCGTTGAAGACGGACAACTCTACGAGCAGTACTTC.

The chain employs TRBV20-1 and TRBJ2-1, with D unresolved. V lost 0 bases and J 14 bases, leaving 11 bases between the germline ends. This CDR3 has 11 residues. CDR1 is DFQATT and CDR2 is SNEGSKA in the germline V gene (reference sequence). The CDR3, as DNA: TGCAGTGCTAGAGATGCCCCCGAGGAGTTCTTC. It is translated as CSARDAPEEFF.

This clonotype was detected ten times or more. CDR3 protein: CASSQDYLAGTPNEQFF. The CDR3 coding sequence is TGCGCCAGCAGCCAAGATTACCTAGCGGGAACCCCTAATGAGCAGTTCTTC. The genes are TRBV4-3 and TRBJ2-1, with 9 bases fitting TRBD2. Germline CDR1 is LGHNA and CDR2 is YSLEER. V was pared by 0 bases and J by 7 bases, with 10 bases of the junction left unmatched. This CDR3 spans 17 amino acids.

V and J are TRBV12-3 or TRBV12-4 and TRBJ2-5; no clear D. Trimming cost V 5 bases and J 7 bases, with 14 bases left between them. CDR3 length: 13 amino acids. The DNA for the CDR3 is TGTGCCAGCAGTCCCGCTACCTCAGGGACCCAGTACTTC. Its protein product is CASSPATSGTQYF.

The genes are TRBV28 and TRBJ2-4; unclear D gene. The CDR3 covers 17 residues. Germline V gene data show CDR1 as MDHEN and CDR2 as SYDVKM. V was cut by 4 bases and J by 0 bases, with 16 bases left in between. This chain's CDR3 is CASSSIDGELAKNIQYF. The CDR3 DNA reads TGTGCCAGCAGTTCCATCGACGGTGAACTAGCCAAAAACATTCAGTACTTC. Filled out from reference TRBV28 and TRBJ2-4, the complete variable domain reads DVKVTQSSRYLVKRTGEKVFLECVQDMDHENMFWYRQDPGLGLRLIYFSYDVKMKEKGDIPEGYSVSREKKERFSLILESASTNQTSMYLCASSSIDGELAKNIQYFGAGTRLSVL.

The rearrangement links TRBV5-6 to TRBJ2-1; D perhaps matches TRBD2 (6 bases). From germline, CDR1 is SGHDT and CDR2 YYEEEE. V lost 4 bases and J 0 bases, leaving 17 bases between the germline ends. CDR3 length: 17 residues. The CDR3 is CASSLGGAASSYNEQFF. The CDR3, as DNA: TGTGCCAGCAGCCTGGGGGGAGCGGCCTCCTCCTACAATGAGCAGTTCTTC.

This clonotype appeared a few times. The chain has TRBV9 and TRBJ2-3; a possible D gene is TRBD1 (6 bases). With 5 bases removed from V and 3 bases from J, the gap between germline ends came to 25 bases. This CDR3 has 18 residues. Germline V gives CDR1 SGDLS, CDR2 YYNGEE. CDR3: CASRPPGTPNIKTDTQYF. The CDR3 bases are TGTGCCAGCAGGCCTCCCGGGACACCAAACATAAAGACAGATACGCAGTATTTT.

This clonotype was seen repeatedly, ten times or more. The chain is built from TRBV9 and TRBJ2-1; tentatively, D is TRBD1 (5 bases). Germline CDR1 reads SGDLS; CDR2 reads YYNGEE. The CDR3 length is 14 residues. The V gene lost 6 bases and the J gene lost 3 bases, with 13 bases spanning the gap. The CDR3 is CASNDGAGYNEQFF. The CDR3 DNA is TGTGCCAGCAACGATGGGGCAGGCTACAATGAGCAGTTCTTC.

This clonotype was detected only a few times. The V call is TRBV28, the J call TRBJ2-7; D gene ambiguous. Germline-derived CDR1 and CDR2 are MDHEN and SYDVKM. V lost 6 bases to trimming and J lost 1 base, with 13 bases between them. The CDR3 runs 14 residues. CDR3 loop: CASSLLGISYEQYF. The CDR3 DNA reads TGTGCCAGCAGCCTTTTAGGGATTTCCTACGAGCAGTACTTC.

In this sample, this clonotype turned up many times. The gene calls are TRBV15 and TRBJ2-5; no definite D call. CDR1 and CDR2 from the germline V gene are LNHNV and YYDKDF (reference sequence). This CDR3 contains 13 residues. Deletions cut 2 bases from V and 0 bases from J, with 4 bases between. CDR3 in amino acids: CATSRPNQETQYF. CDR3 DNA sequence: TGTGCCACCAGCAGACCCAACCAAGAGACCCAGTACTTC.